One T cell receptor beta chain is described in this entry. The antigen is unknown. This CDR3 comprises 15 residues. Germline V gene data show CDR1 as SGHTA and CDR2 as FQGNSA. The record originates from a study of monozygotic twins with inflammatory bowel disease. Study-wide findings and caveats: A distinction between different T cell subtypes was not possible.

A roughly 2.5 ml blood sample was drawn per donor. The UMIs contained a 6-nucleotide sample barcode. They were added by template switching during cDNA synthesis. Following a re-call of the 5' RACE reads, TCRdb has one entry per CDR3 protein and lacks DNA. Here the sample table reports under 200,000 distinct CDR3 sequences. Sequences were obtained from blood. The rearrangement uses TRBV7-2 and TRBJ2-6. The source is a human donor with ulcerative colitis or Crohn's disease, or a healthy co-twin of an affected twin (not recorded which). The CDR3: CASTTRGSGANVLTF.